The table lists the clone carrying this TCR beta chain with a few counts. This record belongs to a study of human T cells and chemical hapten exposure. The library labeled individual cDNA molecules by adding unique molecular identifiers to them. As originally analysed: The median was about 100,000 TCRs per sample, ranging roughly 20,000 to 690,600. TCRdb itself ran the RACE reads through MiXCR, one entry per CDR3 protein. TCRdb, not the original authors, processed these V and J calls. The sample contains some 77,000 distinct CDR3 sequences, approximately 8.1% of which appear only once. The time point is: healthy volunteer bleed at 6 weeks. The authors' total RNA extraction used unfractionated whole blood. The sample was whole blood. The sequence was collected from a female donor in good health. Some clones in this sample may be carry-over from other donors' samples.

CDR3 protein: CASSLTLQSDTQYF. The CDR3, as DNA: TGTGCCAGCAGCTTGACCCTCCAGTCAGATACGCAGTATTTT. The V gene is TRBV7-3, the J gene TRBJ2-3; no reliable D call. The V gene's germline CDR1 is SGHTA and CDR2 FQGTGA. There are 14 residues in the CDR3. V was trimmed by 3 bases and J by 4 bases, leaving 11 bases between them.